This entry lists 14 T cell receptor beta chains sequenced from one sample in a study of cytomegalovirus exposure and HLA in healthy donors. The PCR used 60 Vbeta and 13 Jbeta primers. TCRdb's table, derived via immunoSEQ multiplex PCR, lists solely in-frame clones and lacks some. The sample shows 95,000 to 150,000 clones, 75% to 85% of them seen only once. Specimen: PBMCs. The receptors stem from a man aged 25-45 years in good health and CMV-seropositive.

This sequence joins TRBV6-1 and TRBJ2-7, with a tentative D call TRBD1 (5 bases). The CDR3 runs 12 residues. V was trimmed by 6 bases and J by 0 bases, leaving 6 bases between them. The germline CDR1 and CDR2 sequences are MNHNS and SASEGT. The CDR3 region is CASSQGSYEQYF. CDR3 bases: TGTGCCAGCAGCCAGGGCTCCTACGAGCAGTACTTC.

The chain combines TRBV10-1 with TRBJ1-1, with D possibly TRBD1 on 6 matching bases. CDR1 is WNHNN, CDR2 SYGVQD, per germline (reference sequence). The CDR3 has 15 residues. V was trimmed by 0 bases and J by 8 bases, leaving 16 bases between them. CDR3 nucleotide sequence: TGCGCCAGCAGTGAGTCGATCAGGGGCGTACCCGAAGCTTTCTTT. This sequence encodes CASSESIRGVPEAFF.

This clone was seen only a few times. This chain joins TRBV10-2 and TRBJ2-5, with a weak D call TRBD2 (7 bases). V dropped 5 bases and J dropped 5 bases, with 21 bases sitting between them. CDR1 WSHSY and CDR2 SAAADI come from the germline V gene. CDR3 size: 16 residues. CDR3 DNA sequence: TGCGCCAGCAGTAAACGGACGGGGGGCTTTGCGGAGACCCAGTACTTC. This codes for CASSKRTGGFAETQYF.

The gene calls are TRBV10-3 and TRBJ1-1; 8 bases fit TRBD1. V lost 10 bases to trimming and J lost 2 bases; unmatched junction nucleotides: 3. The CDR3 has 12 amino acids. Germline V gives CDR1 ENHRY, CDR2 SYGVKD. The CDR3 DNA reads TGTGCCACCGGACAGGGCAACACTGAAGCTTTCTTT. This encodes CATGQGNTEAFF.

This sequence joins TRBV6-1 and TRBJ2-7, with D perhaps TRBD1 (6 bases). The V end was cut by 3 bases, the J end by 7 bases, with 13 bases between. Germline V gene data show CDR1 as MNHNS and CDR2 as SASEGT. The CDR3 loop spans 13 amino acids. This CDR3 reads CASSDQGRREQYF. CDR3 coding DNA: TGTGCCAGCAGTGATCAGGGGCGTCGAGAGCAGTACTTC.

The chain carries TRBV19 and TRBJ2-5; 15 bases are shared with TRBD2. The CDR3 consists of 15 residues. Germline values: CDR1 LNHDA, CDR2 SQIVND (reference sequence). V was clipped by 5 bases and J by 5 bases; unmatched bases: 3. CDR3 in amino acids: CASSSGLAGGETQYF. CDR3 DNA: TGTGCCAGTAGTTCAGGACTAGCGGGGGGGGAGACCCAGTACTTC.

The chain links TRBV5-1 to TRBJ1-3; maybe TRBD1 (5 bases). Germline-derived CDR1 and CDR2 are SGHRS and YFSETQ. The CDR3 consists of 16 residues. V lost 4 bases to trimming and J lost 0 bases, with 14 bases between them. Here the CDR3 DNA reads TGCGCCAGCAGCACTGGGGGAGGAGACTCTGGAAACACCATATATTTT. Protein product: CASSTGGGDSGNTIYF.

The chain couples TRBV30 to TRBJ2-2, with D possibly matching TRBD1 (5 bases). Germline V CDR1 and CDR2: GTSNPN, SVGIG (reference sequence). V gave up 1 base and J gave up 4 bases, with 7 bases separating them. This CDR3 has 13 amino acids. The CDR3 loop is CAWSAGFTGELFF. For the CDR3, the DNA is TGTGCCTGGAGTGCAGGGTTCACCGGGGAGCTGTTTTTT.

The DNA for the CDR3 is TGCGCCAGCACAGGGGGACACCATGAAGCTTTCTTT. It specifies CASTGGHHEAFF. The V call is TRBV5-1, the J call TRBJ1-1; 7 bases are a match to TRBD1. Germline trimming cut 6 bases from V and 7 bases from J; bases unmatched to any gene: 6. The germline gives CDR1 SGHRS, CDR2 YFSETQ. CDR3 length equals 12 residues.

V and J are TRBV14 and TRBJ1-2; the D is unclear. This CDR3 has 14 amino acids. Germline V gene sequence: CDR1 SGHDN, CDR2 FVKESK. V was trimmed by 0 bases and J by 4 bases, leaving 9 bases between them. In nucleotides, the CDR3 is TGTGCCAGCAGCCAAGATGGCCAATTCTATGGCTACACCTTC. Protein product: CASSQDGQFYGYTF.

This clone has just one count. The chain carries TRBV2 and TRBJ2-7; the match to TRBD2 covers 8 bases. Germline values: CDR1 SNHLY, CDR2 FYNNEI. Trimming cost V 4 bases and J 0 bases; bases outside gene matches: 5. The length of the CDR3 is 15 residues. The CDR3, as DNA: TGTGCCAGCAGTGGGACTAGCCAGAGCTCCTACGAGCAGTACTTC. Protein sequence: CASSGTSQSSYEQYF.

Concerning this clone itself: Relative to the germline gene, one junction end is altered; a read error may explain this. The rearrangement uses TRBV19 and TRBJ2-2; D possibly corresponds to TRBD2 (6 bases). Germline CDR1 reads LNHDA; CDR2 reads SQIVND (reference sequence). This CDR3 has 12 residues. The chain's CDR3 is CASSTNFGGLFF. The CDR3 nucleotides are TGTGCCAGTAGTACAAACTTCGGGGGGCTGTTTTTT.

This chain connects TRBV6-5 to TRBJ1-1; 7 bases line up with TRBD1. Unmatched junction bases numbered 9, after V lost 7 bases and J lost 1 base. The CDR3 covers 15 residues. Per germline, CDR1 MNHEY and CDR2 SVGAGI. CDR3 sequence: CASTLGQFGNTEAFF. CDR3 DNA: TGTGCCAGCACCCTGGGACAGTTTGGGAACACTGAAGCTTTCTTT.

The CDR3 nucleotides are TGCAGCGTTGAGGAGGGGGCAGGGAACGAGCAGTACTTC. This gives the protein CSVEEGAGNEQYF. The chain employs TRBV29-1 and TRBJ2-7, with D possibly TRBD1 on 7 matching bases. The V and J ends lost 3 bases and 5 bases respectively, with 14 bases between them. Germline lookup yields CDR1 SQVTM and CDR2 ANQGSEA. There are 13 residues in the CDR3.